Listed below are T cell receptor beta chains from one sample, sequenced in a study of blood T cell dynamics during melanoma immunotherapy. Clones were read by immunoSEQ multiplex PCR, and TCRdb kept only the in-frame ones, dropping some. This sample carries approximately 28,000 clones, roughly 84% of them seen once, and the ten largest clones take 10%. The source was blood, collected from a patient treated with checkpoint blockade. The receptors here all came from a human donor with melanoma. Each CDR3 is given without its conserved first and last residue.

j_call: TRBJ1-4
v_call: TRBV4-1
cdr3_aa: ASSRPEWSDEKLF

j_call: TRBJ1-6
v_call: TRBV9
cdr3_aa: ASSVAGRVYSPLH

j_call: NA
v_call: TRBV29-1
cdr3_aa: SVEDLGNEQY

j_call: TRBJ2-3
v_call: TRBV7-8
cdr3_aa: ASSLARAGQY

j_call: TRBJ2-7
v_call: TRBV19
cdr3_aa: ASSMLTGKGVYEQY

j_call: TRBJ1-2
v_call: TRBV7-3
cdr3_aa: ASSTGGGYGYT

j_call: TRBJ1-1
v_call: TRBV6-5
cdr3_aa: ASSYIGRMNTEAF

j_call: TRBJ2-1
v_call: TRBV7-2
cdr3_aa: ASSQGGTQEYNEQF

j_call: TRBJ1-6
v_call: TRBV5-6
cdr3_aa: ASSRPYSPLH

j_call: TRBJ2-7
v_call: TRBV7-2
cdr3_aa: ASSSPTATRYEQY

j_call: TRBJ2-3
v_call: TRBV29-1
cdr3_aa: SVASGSTDTQY

j_call: TRBJ2-3
v_call: TRBV4-1
cdr3_aa: ASSQRGSTDTQY

j_call: TRBJ2-7
v_call: TRBV14
cdr3_aa: ASSQFSVADEQY

j_call: TRBJ2-7
v_call: TRBV20-1
cdr3_aa: SAGQGYEQY

j_call: TRBJ1-4
v_call: TRBV2
cdr3_aa: ASRDRATNEKLF

j_call: TRBJ1-1
v_call: TRBV27
cdr3_aa: ASSLSRRAEAF